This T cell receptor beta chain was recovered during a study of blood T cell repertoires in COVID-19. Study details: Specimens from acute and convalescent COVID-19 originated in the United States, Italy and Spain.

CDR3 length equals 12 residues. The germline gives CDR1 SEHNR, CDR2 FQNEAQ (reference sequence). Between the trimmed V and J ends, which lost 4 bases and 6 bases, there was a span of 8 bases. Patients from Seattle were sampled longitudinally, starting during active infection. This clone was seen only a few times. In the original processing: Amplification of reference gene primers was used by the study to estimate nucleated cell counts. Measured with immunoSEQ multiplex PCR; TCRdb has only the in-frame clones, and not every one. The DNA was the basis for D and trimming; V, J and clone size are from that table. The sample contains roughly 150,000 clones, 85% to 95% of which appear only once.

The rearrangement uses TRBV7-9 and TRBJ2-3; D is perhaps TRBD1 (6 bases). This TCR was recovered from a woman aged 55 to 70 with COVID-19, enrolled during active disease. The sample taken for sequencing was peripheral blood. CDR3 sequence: CASSSQGDTQYF. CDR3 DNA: TGTGCCAGCAGCTCCCAGGGGGATACGCAGTATTTT.